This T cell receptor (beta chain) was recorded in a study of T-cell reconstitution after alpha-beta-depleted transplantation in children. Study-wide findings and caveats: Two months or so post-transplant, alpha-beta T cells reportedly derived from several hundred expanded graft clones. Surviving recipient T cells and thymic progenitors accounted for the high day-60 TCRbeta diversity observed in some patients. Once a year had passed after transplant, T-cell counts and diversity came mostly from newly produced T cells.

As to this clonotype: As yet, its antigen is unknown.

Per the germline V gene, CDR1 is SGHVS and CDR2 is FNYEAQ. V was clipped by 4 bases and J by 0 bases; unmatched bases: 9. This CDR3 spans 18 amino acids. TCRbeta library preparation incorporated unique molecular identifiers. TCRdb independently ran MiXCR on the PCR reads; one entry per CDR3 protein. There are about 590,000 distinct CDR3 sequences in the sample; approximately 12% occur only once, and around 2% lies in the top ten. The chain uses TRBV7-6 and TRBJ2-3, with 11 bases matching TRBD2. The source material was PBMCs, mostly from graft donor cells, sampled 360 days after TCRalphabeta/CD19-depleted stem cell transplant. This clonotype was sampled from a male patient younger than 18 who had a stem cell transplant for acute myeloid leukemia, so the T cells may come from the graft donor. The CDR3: CASSSLAGGGTSTDTQYF. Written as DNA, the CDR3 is TGTGCCAGCAGCTCCCTAGCGGGAGGAGGGACTAGCACAGATACGCAGTATTTT.